One and the same sample provided the 19 T cell receptor beta chains below, sequenced in a study of regulatory T cells in long-lasting Graves disease. Time point defined: newly diagnosed GD, antithyroid drugs for less than 3 months. PBMC-derived RNA was used for the TCR library. Arm-PCR of CDR3 regions and iRepertoire HTBI primers were used to build TCR beta libraries. TCRdb ran MiXCR on the multiplex PCR reads and lists one entry per CDR3 protein. The repertoire consists of 520,000 or so distinct CDR3 sequences, with more than 10% occurring once and the leading ten covering more than 8%. These same data were also listed under a study on T cells in Graves' hyperthyroidism and ophthalmopathy.

The sequencing here drew on peripheral blood mononuclear cells (PBMCs), taken at new diagnosis, from a patient treated with antithyroid drugs. The receptors come from a woman in her 30s with Graves disease.

This clonotype was recorded at least ten times. The chain joins TRBV9 to TRBJ2-1; TRBD2 matches 11 bases. Unmatched junction bases numbered 1, after V lost 3 bases and J lost 5 bases. Looked up from germline, CDR1 is SGDLS and CDR2 is YYNGEE. The CDR3 sequence is 14 residues long. As DNA, the CDR3 is TGTGCCAGCAGCGGGGGACTAGCGGACAATGAGCAGTTCTTC. As protein: CASSGGLADNEQFF.

Points on this clonotype: It may be a read error: a sequence one base away is much more abundant. The J gene is TRBJ1-1, the V gene TRBV11-2; weak D call: TRBD1 (5 bases). CDR1 and CDR2 (germline): SGHAT, FQNNGV. Between the trimmed V and J ends, which lost 1 base and 5 bases, there was a span of 17 bases. The CDR3 is made up of 16 amino acids. The chain's CDR3 is CASSLVPYKGKTEAFF. The CDR3 DNA is TGTGCCAGCAGCTTAGTTCCGTACAAGGGGAAGACTGAAGCTTTCTTT. Filled out from reference TRBV11-2 and TRBJ1-1, the complete variable domain reads EAGVAQSPRYKIIEKRQSVAFWCNPISGHATLYWYQQILGQGPKLLIQFQNNGVVDDSQLPKDRFSAERLKGVDSTLKIQPAKLEDSAVYLCASSLVPYKGKTEAFFGQGTRLTVV.

This clonotype has a single count. This CDR3 is CASSPPNRGGNYGYTF. CDR3 coding DNA: TGTGCCAGCTCACCACCAAACAGGGGAGGGAACTATGGCTACACCTTC. The chain employs TRBV18 and TRBJ1-2; 7 nucleotides match TRBD1. V trimming: 0 bases; J trimming: 2 bases; junction bases outside the gene matches: 6. This CDR3 spans 16 amino acids. CDR1 is KGHSH and CDR2 is LQKENI in the germline V gene. Combining the CDR3 with reference TRBV18 and TRBJ1-2 gives the whole variable domain NAGVMQNPRHLVRRRGQEARLRCSPMKGHSHVYWYRQLPEEGLKFMVYLQKENIIDESGMPKERFSAEFPKEGPSILRIQQVVRGDSAAYFCASSPPNRGGNYGYTFGSGTRLTVV.

This clonotype was counted only a few times. The DNA of the CDR3 is TGCAGTGCTAGAGCGGGGCTAGCACAGGAGACCCAGTACTTC. It encodes CSARAGLAQETQYF. This sequence joins TRBV20-1 and TRBJ2-5; perhaps D is TRBD1 or TRBD2 (5 bases each). The germline CDR1 and CDR2 sequences are DFQATT and SNEGSKA (reference sequence). Trimming removed 1 base from V and 5 bases from J, with 14 bases in between. The CDR3 covers 14 residues.

This clonotype occurred many times. The J gene is TRBJ1-1, the V gene TRBV30; the D is unclear. From germline, CDR1 is GTSNPN and CDR2 SVGIG (reference sequence). CDR3 length equals 15 residues. Between the trimmed V and J ends, which lost 2 bases and 1 base, there was a span of 14 bases. CDR3 loop: CAWSPRRGANTEAFF. For the CDR3, the DNA is TGTGCCTGGAGTCCACGGAGAGGAGCGAACACTGAAGCTTTCTTT.

The gene calls are TRBV20-1 and TRBJ2-3, with a tentative D call TRBD2 (5 bases). V lost 7 bases to trimming and J lost 6 bases, with 23 bases between them. Germline lookup yields CDR1 DFQATT and CDR2 SNEGSKA (reference sequence). The CDR3 totals 15 residues. CDR3 sequence (DNA): TGCAGTGGTCCCCCTTACGGGCGACCGGGGGATACGCAGTATTTT. This translates into CSGPPYGRPGDTQYF.

This clonotype has ten or more counts. The rearrangement joins TRBV7-2 to TRBJ2-7; 8 nucleotides line up with TRBD2. Germline V gene lookup returns CDR1 SGHTA and CDR2 FQGNSA. The ends lost 5 bases at V and 2 bases at J; junction bases unmatched: 8. This CDR3 has 15 residues. The CDR3 bases are TGTGCCAGCAGCCGATCAACTAGCGGTACCTACGAGCAGTACTTC. Translation gives CASSRSTSGTYEQYF. Full variable domain (remainder filled in from reference TRBV7-2 and TRBJ2-7): GAGVSQSPSNKVTEKGKDVELRCDPISGHTALYWYRQSLGQGLEFLIYFQGNSAPDKSGLPSDRFSAERTGGSVSTLTIQRTQQEDSAVYLCASSRSTSGTYEQYFGPGTRLTVT.

This clonotype was counted many times. A junction boundary mismatches the germline segment, possibly from a read error. This chain links TRBV28 with TRBJ2-7; possible D gene TRBD2, 5 bases. This CDR3 spans 14 amino acids. Germline-derived CDR1 and CDR2 are MDHEN and SYDVKM. The CDR3 sequence is CANSFPSRSVEQYF. The DNA for the CDR3 is TGTGCCAACAGTTTCCCTAGCCGGTCCGTCGAGCAGTACTTC.

This clonotype occurred many times. The chain combines TRBV27 with TRBJ1-5; unclear D gene. Germline V CDR1 and CDR2: MNHEY, SMNVEV (reference sequence). The V end was cut by 6 bases, the J end by 1 base, with 10 bases between. This CDR3 contains 14 residues. CDR3 sequence (DNA): TGTGCCAGCAGCCCGATAGGGAGCAATCAGCCCCAGCATTTT. It yields the protein CASSPIGSNQPQHF.

This clonotype was counted at least ten times. The rearrangement links TRBV4-3 to TRBJ1-5, with TRBD1 as a possible D gene (5 bases). Germline CDR1 LGHNA, CDR2 YSLEER. The V end lost 4 bases, the J end lost 7 bases, and 11 bases lay between the germline ends. This CDR3 contains 13 residues. The CDR3 sequence: CASSPNAGQPQHF. Here the CDR3 DNA reads TGCGCCAGCAGCCCAAACGCAGGGCAGCCCCAGCATTTT.

Many counts were recorded for this clonotype. This sequence joins TRBV7-2 and TRBJ1-2; TRBD1 aligns across 7 bases. The germline CDR1 and CDR2 sequences are SGHTA and FQGNSA. V trimming: 3 bases; J trimming: 8 bases; junction bases outside the gene matches: 6. This CDR3 has 13 amino acids. The CDR3 coding sequence is TGTGCCAGCAGCTTTACAGGGGTAGGAGGCTACACCTTC. The encoded protein is CASSFTGVGGYTF. The full variable domain, rest sourced from reference TRBV7-2 and TRBJ1-2, is GAGVSQSPSNKVTEKGKDVELRCDPISGHTALYWYRQSLGQGLEFLIYFQGNSAPDKSGLPSDRFSAERTGGSVSTLTIQRTQQEDSAVYLCASSFTGVGGYTFGSGTRLTVV.

This clonotype was recorded many times. The chain carries TRBV30 and TRBJ2-1; D unclear. The V gene's germline CDR1 is GTSNPN and CDR2 SVGIG (reference sequence). Trimming shortened V by 2 bases and J by 12 bases, and 17 bases separated the two germline ends. The CDR3 runs to 13 residues. CDR3 sequence (DNA): TGTGCCTGGAGTTTCGGCGGCTCGGTAACGCAGTTCTTC. This codes for CAWSFGGSVTQFF. Supplemented by reference TRBV30 and TRBJ2-1, the full variable domain reads SQTIHQWPATLVQPVGSPLSLECTVEGTSNPNLYWYRQAAGRGLQLLFYSVGIGQISSEVPQNLSASRPQDRQFILSSKKLLLSDSGFYLCAWSFGGSVTQFFGPGTRLTVL.

This clonotype was recorded many times. V usage is TRBV7-9 and J usage is TRBJ1-1; the D gene is possibly TRBD1 (6 bases). The germline V and J ends were trimmed by 5 bases and 0 bases, with 10 bases remaining between them. This CDR3 is built from 14 residues. CDR1 and CDR2 from the germline V gene are SEHNR and FQNEAQ (reference sequence). CDR3 bases: TGTGCCAGCAGCCCGGACAGCCTGAACACTGAAGCTTTCTTT. Translating gives CASSPDSLNTEAFF.

This clonotype was observed many times. This rearrangement joins TRBV29-1 to TRBJ2-1; D not certain. V lost 4 bases, J lost 5 bases, and 15 bases lay in between. This CDR3 is 14 amino acids long. The germline gives CDR1 SQVTM, CDR2 ANQGSEA. The CDR3 sequence: CSVAGTVLNNEQFF. The DNA of the CDR3 is TGCAGCGTTGCCGGCACAGTACTGAACAATGAGCAGTTCTTC.

This rearrangement joins TRBV2 to TRBJ1-2, with D unresolved. CDR1 is SNHLY and CDR2 is FYNNEI in the germline V gene. The CDR3 sequence is 15 residues long. The V end was cut by 2 bases, the J end by 7 bases, with 17 bases between. The CDR3 sequence is CASSEFPPVGSGYTF. DNA for the CDR3: TGTGCCAGCAGTGAATTCCCTCCAGTAGGGTCTGGCTACACCTTC.

Only a few counts were recorded for this clonotype. The chain combines TRBV27 with TRBJ1-3; 8 nucleotides line up with TRBD1. With 5 bases clipped from V and 7 bases from J, the junction kept 7 bases outside the gene matches. CDR1 is MNHEY and CDR2 is SMNVEV in the germline V gene (reference sequence). The CDR3 is 14 residues long. The CDR3 region is CASSHRQGSNTIYF. The CDR3 region has the DNA TGTGCCAGCAGTCATCGACAGGGGAGCAACACCATATATTTT.

At least ten counts were recorded for this clonotype. The genes are TRBV7-2 and TRBJ2-5; D is undetermined. V was shortened by 6 bases and J by 4 bases, with 12 bases between the two germline ends. CDR1 and CDR2 (germline): SGHTA, FQGNSA. The CDR3 is 13 residues long. DNA of the CDR3: TGTGCCAGCAGATTCCCTTTCAGAGAGACCCAGTACTTC. Its protein product is CASRFPFRETQYF.

This clonotype has at least ten counts. The chain has TRBV11-2 and TRBJ2-1; D not certain. V lost 5 bases and J 0 bases, leaving 32 bases between the germline ends. This CDR3 is 22 amino acids long. The germline V gene encodes CDR1 SGHAT and CDR2 FQNNGV. In DNA form, the CDR3 reads TGTGCCAGCAGCCCCCCTGCTACGGGTTTTGGGGAACCCATCCGCTCCTACAATGAGCAGTTCTTC. Translated, it gives CASSPPATGFGEPIRSYNEQFF.

This clonotype was picked up many times. V and J are TRBV4-1 and TRBJ1-1, with D unresolved. Trimming cost V 1 base and J 5 bases, with 17 bases left between them. This CDR3 has 16 residues. Germline loops: CDR1 MGHRA, CDR2 YSYEKL. The CDR3 DNA reads as TGCGCCAGCAGCCAAGCAAATCTTGGGTTTTCGACTGAAGCTTTCTTT. Protein: CASSQANLGFSTEAFF.